One sample yielded the 21 T cell receptor beta chains listed below, sequenced in a study of T-cell memory formation after mild COVID-19. TCRdb called the 5' RACE reads again in MiXCR, with one record for every CDR3 protein. Counted here are under 300,000 distinct CDR3 sequences, about a sixth occurring once; the ten biggest clones make up about a fifth. Sequencing was done on a sample of PBMCs or a T cell subset sorted from them (not recorded which). Source of these receptors: a young man who had mild COVID-19 (a few samples of this study predate the infection). Cell type and time point are not known.

The rearrangement links TRBV20-1 to TRBJ2-2; 7 nucleotides align to TRBD1. The junction had 6 bases not matched to a gene; V was cut back by 6 bases and J by 5 bases. The length of the CDR3 is 13 residues. Germline CDR1 DFQATT, CDR2 SNEGSKA (reference sequence). In DNA, the CDR3 is TGCAGTGCCCTGAGCAGGGGGACCGGGGAGCTGTTTTTT. As protein: CSALSRGTGELFF.

The chain employs TRBV27 and TRBJ1-1; D might be TRBD1 (6 bases). The germline V and J ends were trimmed by 0 bases and 3 bases, with 11 bases remaining between them. The germline CDR1 and CDR2 sequences are MNHEY and SMNVEV (reference sequence). The CDR3 extends over 15 amino acids. The CDR3 coding sequence is TGTGCCAGCAGTTTATCTGTTGGACAGTACACTGAAGCTTTCTTT. It translates to CASSLSVGQYTEAFF.

The chain uses TRBV6-1 and TRBJ1-3; 8 bases line up with TRBD1. The CDR3 extends over 16 amino acids. V shed 6 bases, J shed 0 bases, and the junction held 7 bases outside the gene matches. Germline CDR1 is MNHNS and CDR2 is SASEGT. CDR3 amino acids: CASRLNRGISGNTIYF. The CDR3 DNA follows: TGTGCCAGCAGATTAAACAGGGGGATCTCTGGAAACACCATATATTTT.

This clonotype has just a few counts. The chain uses TRBV14 and TRBJ2-3; D is unclear. Germline V gene sequence: CDR1 SGHDN, CDR2 FVKESK. Between the trimmed V and J ends, which lost 4 bases and 0 bases, there was a span of 11 bases. This CDR3 is 15 amino acids long. The CDR3 protein is CASSPAGSSTDTQYF. The CDR3 nucleotides are TGTGCCAGCAGCCCAGCCGGCTCTAGCACAGATACGCAGTATTTT.

The V and J genes are TRBV12-3 or TRBV12-4 and TRBJ1-2; 7 nucleotides line up with TRBD1. The trim removed 7 bases at V and 4 bases at J, leaving 12 bases unmatched. The CDR3 extends over 15 amino acids. This chain's CDR3 is CASTLQSRQGYGYTF. The DNA for the CDR3 is TGTGCCAGCACTTTGCAAAGTCGACAGGGCTATGGCTACACCTTC.

The table lists this clonotype with a few counts. V is TRBV5-1 and J is TRBJ2-1; a weak D match, TRBD2 (6 bases). Germline values: CDR1 SGHRS, CDR2 YFSETQ. This CDR3 is built from 13 residues. V was pared by 3 bases and J by 8 bases, with 12 bases between. CDR3 sequence (DNA): TGCGCCAGCAGCTGGAGACTAGGGTATGAGCAGTTCTTC. Protein sequence: CASSWRLGYEQFF.

This chain uses TRBV27 with TRBJ2-1; 8 positions agree with TRBD2. CDR3 length: 15 amino acids. CDR1 is MNHEY and CDR2 is SMNVEV in the germline V gene (reference sequence). V shed 2 bases, J shed 9 bases, and the junction held 9 bases outside the gene matches. The DNA for the CDR3 is TGTGCCAGCAGTTTAACCAGCGGGGGACCGGGTGAGCAGTTCTTC. Its protein is CASSLTSGGPGEQFF.

V and J are TRBV7-8 and TRBJ2-3; 10 bases align to TRBD2. Germline CDR1 and CDR2: SGHVS and FQNEAQ. This CDR3 has 16 residues. V shed 5 bases, J shed 6 bases, and the junction held 11 bases outside the gene matches. CDR3 bases: TGTGCCAGCAGCAACTCAAGAGCGGGGGGGCAGGATACGCAGTATTTT. This translates into CASSNSRAGGQDTQYF.

The rearrangement uses TRBV11-2 and TRBJ2-2; no firm D call. CDR1 and CDR2 (germline): SGHAT, FQNNGV. The germline V and J ends were trimmed by 5 bases and 5 bases, with 12 bases remaining between them. The CDR3 consists of 14 residues. The CDR3 here is CASSQAVRTGELFF. In DNA form, the CDR3 reads TGTGCCAGCAGCCAAGCAGTGAGGACCGGGGAGCTGTTTTTT.

This clonotype was seen a handful of times. The chain combines TRBV10-2 with TRBJ2-7; D possibly uses TRBD1 or TRBD2 (5 bases each). The germline V gene encodes CDR1 WSHSY and CDR2 SAAADI. This CDR3 region has 12 residues. Trimming left V 2 bases short and J 6 bases short, with 8 bases between. For the CDR3, the DNA is TGCGCCAGCAGTGAGGGGACGGGCGAGCAGTACGTC. Encoded protein: CASSEGTGEQYV.

The chain recombines TRBV11-3 with TRBJ2-1; 13 bases match TRBD2. The germline V gene has CDR1 SGHNT and CDR2 YENEEA. The V segment lost 0 bases and the J segment 9 bases; nucleotides outside the gene matches: 8. The CDR3 runs to 17 residues. CDR3 DNA: TGTGCCAGCAGCTTAGATCAAGGACTAGCGGGAGTAGGTGAGCAGTTCTTC. The encoded protein is CASSLDQGLAGVGEQFF.

This clonotype was recorded a few times. V gene TRBV12-3 or TRBV12-4 combines with J gene TRBJ2-5; D gene unclear. V was cut by 6 bases and J by 1 base, with 9 bases left in between. This CDR3 region has 13 residues. In DNA form, the CDR3 reads TGTGCCAGCAGCCCGCCCCCCCAAGAGACCCAGTACTTC. It yields the protein CASSPPPQETQYF.

In this sample, this clonotype turned up many times. For the CDR3, the DNA is TGCGCCAGCAGCGAACAGGGGGCTGGGGCCAACGTCCTGACTTTC. As protein: CASSEQGAGANVLTF. The chain couples TRBV5-1 to TRBJ2-6, with 8 bases that match TRBD1. V shed 4 bases and J 2 bases; nucleotides not matched to a gene: 2. The CDR3 totals 15 residues. Germline V gives CDR1 SGHRS, CDR2 YFSETQ.

This chain connects TRBV3-1 to TRBJ2-1, with no clear D. The CDR3 extends over 13 amino acids. CDR1 LGHDT and CDR2 YNNKEL come from the germline V gene (reference sequence). Trimming pared 3 bases from V and 3 bases from J, leaving 6 bases between. CDR3 bases: TGTGCCAGCAGCCATGGTAACTACAATGAGCAGTTCTTC. Translated: CASSHGNYNEQFF.

This clonotype occurred a few times. This chain uses TRBV30 with TRBJ1-5; D gene uncertain. The CDR3 runs 12 residues. Per the germline V gene, CDR1 is GTSNPN and CDR2 is SVGIG (reference sequence). The V end was cut by 1 base, the J end by 9 bases, with 10 bases between. The DNA of the CDR3 is TGTGCCTGGAGTGAGGGATCTCCGCCCCAGCATTTT. As protein: CAWSEGSPPQHF. Based on the CDR3 plus reference TRBV30 and TRBJ1-5, the full variable domain is SQTIHQWPATLVQPVGSPLSLECTVEGTSNPNLYWYRQAAGRGLQLLFYSVGIGQISSEVPQNLSASRPQDRQFILSSKKLLLSDSGFYLCAWSEGSPPQHFGDGTRLSIL.

The chain uses TRBV2 and TRBJ1-5, with D possibly being TRBD1 (6 bases). V shed 4 bases and J shed 2 bases, with 9 bases lying between them. The CDR3 runs to 14 residues. CDR1 is SNHLY, CDR2 FYNNEI, per germline. The CDR3 nucleotides read TGTGCCAGCAGTGGACAGGTGGGCAATCAGCCCCAGCATTTT. The encoded protein is CASSGQVGNQPQHF.

V gene TRBV10-3 combines with J gene TRBJ2-2; 7 nucleotides agree with TRBD2. The CDR3 totals 14 residues. CDR1 and CDR2 (germline): ENHRY, SYGVKD. After removal of 7 bases from V and 7 bases from J, the junction contained 9 bases not matched to a gene. This CDR3 is CAITLAVEGGELFF. The CDR3 DNA reads TGTGCCATCACCCTAGCGGTAGAGGGCGGGGAGCTGTTTTTT.

This clonotype was seen only a few times. This chain uses TRBV7-2 with TRBJ2-3; 10 nucleotides align to TRBD1. The CDR3 covers 16 residues. J was trimmed by 1 base and V by 2 bases; bases with no gene match: 3. The germline V gene encodes CDR1 SGHTA and CDR2 FQGNSA. CDR3 coding DNA: TGTGCCAGCAGCTTACAGGGGACAGGGGGCACAGATACGCAGTATTTT. Amino acid sequence: CASSLQGTGGTDTQYF.

J is TRBJ2-5 and V is TRBV7-6; possibly TRBD2 for D (6 bases). The germline gives CDR1 SGHVS, CDR2 FNYEAQ. Trimming removed 5 bases from V and 7 bases from J, with 20 bases in between. The CDR3 spans 15 residues. The CDR3 protein is CASSLRGADRGTQYF. The DNA of the CDR3 is TGTGCCAGCAGCCTCCGCGGGGCTGACCGGGGGACCCAGTACTTC.

The rearrangement links TRBV24-1 to TRBJ2-3, with 7 nucleotides matching TRBD1. J gave up 3 bases and V 4 bases, and 6 bases lay outside the gene matches. The germline V gene has CDR1 KGHDR and CDR2 SFDVKD. CDR3 length equals 15 residues. CDR3 DNA sequence: TGTGCCACCAGTGAAGGGGGCGCGGTAACAGATACGCAGTATTTT. This sequence encodes CATSEGGAVTDTQYF.

The rearrangement joins TRBV12-3 or TRBV12-4 to TRBJ1-1; D might be TRBD1 (6 bases). CDR3 size: 12 residues. V was trimmed by 6 bases and J by 5 bases, leaving 10 bases between them. This CDR3 is CASRLGTTEAFF. The CDR3 DNA follows: TGTGCCAGCAGGCTCGGGACAACTGAAGCTTTCTTT.